These 24 T cell receptor beta chains share one sample of origin, sequenced in a study of identical twins. MiXCR was run by TCRdb on the 5' RACE reads, yielding one entry per CDR3 protein. In the table there are over 550,000 distinct CDR3 sequences, under 8.5% of which are singletons. These data also featured in a second study, about yellow fever vaccine responses in identical twins.

Sequences were obtained from PBMCs. The origin of the receptors is a woman between 18 and 29 years old in good health.

This clonotype was recorded many times. V is TRBV12-3 or TRBV12-4 and J is TRBJ2-7, with no clear D. This CDR3 has 16 amino acids. The germline V and J ends were trimmed by 8 bases and 0 bases, with 20 bases remaining between them. The CDR3 DNA follows: TGTGCCAGCCCCCGAGTAGGCCCCCGGTCCTCCTACGAGCAGTACGTC. Its translation: CASPRVGPRSSYEQYV.

This chain joins TRBV11-1 and TRBJ2-5; TRBD2 might be the D (6 bases). With 5 bases removed from V and 4 bases from J, the gap between germline ends came to 14 bases. CDR3 length equals 14 residues. Germline loops: CDR1 SGHAT, CDR2 FQDESV (reference sequence). This CDR3 is CASSRTTLLETQYF. DNA of the CDR3: TGTGCCAGCAGCAGGACTACTTTGTTAGAGACCCAGTACTTC.

This clonotype was detected only a few times. This sequence joins TRBV4-1 and TRBJ1-4; D gene ambiguous. Germline V gives CDR1 MGHRA, CDR2 YSYEKL. The length of the CDR3 is 13 residues. Trimming removed 4 bases from V and 7 bases from J, with 10 bases in between. In DNA, the CDR3 is TGCGCCAGCAGCCGGGTTTTGCGTGAAAAACTGTTTTTT. Its protein is CASSRVLREKLFF.

This clonotype was detected only a few times. The chain is built from TRBV12-3 or TRBV12-4 and TRBJ2-3, with D possibly matching TRBD2 (6 bases). The CDR3 runs 14 residues. V was trimmed by 9 bases and J by 5 bases, leaving 18 bases between them. The CDR3 DNA reads as TGTGCCAGTTCGGGAGACCTCTACGGAGATACGCAGTATTTT. It encodes CASSGDLYGDTQYF.

This clonotype came up a few times. V usage is TRBV20-1 and J usage is TRBJ2-5; D gene unclear. The CDR3 is 13 amino acids. Germline V gives CDR1 DFQATT, CDR2 SNEGSKA (reference sequence). The V and J ends lost 1 base and 3 bases respectively, with 9 bases between them. The CDR3: CSARGMGEETQYF. The CDR3 bases are TGCAGTGCTAGAGGGATGGGTGAAGAGACCCAGTACTTC.

This clonotype was observed a handful of times. J is TRBJ2-7 and V is TRBV7-8; D gene uncertain. The CDR3 length is 14 residues. Trimming removed 4 bases at V and 2 bases at J, with 12 bases between. Germline lookup yields CDR1 SGHVS and CDR2 FQNEAQ. CDR3 loop: CASSSADFAYEQYF. The CDR3 bases are TGTGCCAGCAGCTCGGCCGACTTTGCCTACGAGCAGTACTTC.

This clonotype was recorded at least ten times. The rearrangement uses TRBV3-1 and TRBJ1-3; no definite D call. Trimming stripped 4 bases from V and 0 bases from J, with 10 bases between. Germline V CDR1 and CDR2: LGHDT, YNNKEL (reference sequence). The CDR3 is made up of 15 amino acids. CDR3 in amino acids: CASSLTRISGNTIYF. CDR3 DNA: TGTGCCAGCAGCCTAACAAGGATCTCTGGAAACACCATATATTTT.

The genes are TRBV4-1 and TRBJ1-1; D ambiguous. Trimming cost V 1 base and J 0 bases, with 9 bases left between them. CDR3 length equals 15 residues. Germline loops: CDR1 MGHRA, CDR2 YSYEKL. This chain's CDR3 is CASSQVSGLNTEAFF. CDR3 sequence (DNA): TGCGCCAGCAGCCAAGTTTCCGGATTGAACACTGAAGCTTTCTTT.

This clonotype came up a few times. The genes are TRBV9 and TRBJ2-1, with TRBD2 matching 8 bases. V dropped 4 bases and J dropped 2; count of bases not matched to a gene: 5. Per germline, CDR1 SGDLS and CDR2 YYNGEE. This CDR3 comprises 15 residues. Here the CDR3 DNA reads TGTGCCAGCAGCCCCACCGGGGGGGCCTACAATGAGCAGTTCTTC. This translates into CASSPTGGAYNEQFF.

This clonotype was counted only a few times. The chain joins TRBV11-2 to TRBJ2-4; 8 bases are shared with TRBD1. Germline assignment: CDR1 SGHAT and CDR2 FQNNGV. The CDR3 runs to 17 residues. Trimming at V came to 3 bases and at J to 0 bases, leaving 7 bases not matched to a gene. This CDR3 is CASSFLRTGIAKNIQYF. CDR3 DNA sequence: TGTGCCAGCAGCTTTTTGCGGACAGGGATAGCCAAAAACATTCAGTACTTC.

The chain carries TRBV12-3 or TRBV12-4 and TRBJ1-1, with 7 bases identical to TRBD1. CDR3 length equals 14 residues. Trimming at V came to 4 bases and at J to 2 bases, leaving 4 bases not matched to a gene. Written as DNA, the CDR3 is TGTGCCAGCAGTTGGGGACAGAGAAACACTGAAGCTTTCTTT. Translated, it gives CASSWGQRNTEAFF.

The chain couples TRBV7-6 to TRBJ2-3; TRBD1 might be the D (6 bases). CDR3 length: 16 amino acids. Trimming shortened V by 5 bases and J by 0 bases, and 15 bases separated the two germline ends. Per germline, CDR1 SGHVS and CDR2 FNYEAQ. DNA for the CDR3: TGTGCCAGCAGCAGAGCCGGGACACCTAGCACAGATACGCAGTATTTT. Residues: CASSRAGTPSTDTQYF.

This clonotype was seen a handful of times. The chain recombines TRBV20-1 with TRBJ2-7; unclear D gene. CDR1 and CDR2 from the germline V gene are DFQATT and SNEGSKA (reference sequence). CDR3 length equals 15 residues. V lost 0 bases to trimming and J lost 2 bases, with 14 bases between them. DNA of the CDR3: TGCAGTGCTAGAGAACAAAGAGATTCGACCTACGAGCAGTACTTC. It codes for CSAREQRDSTYEQYF.

Ten or more counts support this clonotype. This chain uses TRBV27 with TRBJ1-1; D is ambiguous. The germline V and J ends were trimmed by 2 bases and 6 bases, with 16 bases remaining between them. Germline CDR1 is MNHEY and CDR2 is SMNVEV (reference sequence). CDR3 length: 15 residues. Here the CDR3 reads CASSLISRPSAEAFF. In nucleotides, the CDR3 is TGTGCCAGCAGTTTAATTTCCAGGCCAAGCGCTGAAGCTTTCTTT.

This clonotype turned up a few times. V gene TRBV7-3 combines with J gene TRBJ2-1, with D possibly matching TRBD1 (5 bases). CDR1 and CDR2 from the germline V gene are SGHTA and FQGTGA. This CDR3 has 18 residues. Between the trimmed V and J ends, which lost 1 base and 3 bases, there was a span of 19 bases. The CDR3 sequence is CASSLKALGVSRYNEQFF. For the CDR3, the DNA is TGTGCCAGCAGCTTAAAGGCCCTAGGGGTTTCCCGCTACAATGAGCAGTTCTTC.

The chain carries TRBV3-1 and TRBJ2-3, with 9 bases fitting TRBD2. Losses at the gene ends were 0 bases for V and 0 bases for J; bases not matched to a gene: 7. CDR1 is LGHDT and CDR2 is YNNKEL in the germline V gene (reference sequence). CDR3 size: 18 residues. DNA of the CDR3: TGTGCCAGCAGCCAAGAGCCGCGGGAGGGCTGGAGCACAGATACGCAGTATTTT. Protein product: CASSQEPREGWSTDTQYF.

This clonotype has at least ten counts. This sequence joins TRBV12-3 or TRBV12-4 and TRBJ2-7, with 7 positions matching TRBD1. The J segment lost 6 bases and the V segment lost 6 bases, leaving 5 bases of the junction unmatched. The CDR3 has 12 amino acids. CDR3 residues: CASSRDRVEQYF. DNA for the CDR3: TGTGCCAGCAGCCGAGACAGGGTCGAGCAGTACTTC.

Notes on this clonotype: A read error may produce the germline difference seen at one junction end. The rearrangement uses TRBV27 and TRBJ1-5; D not certain. Germline lookup yields CDR1 MNHEY and CDR2 SMNVEV (reference sequence). CDR3 length: 14 residues. The CDR3 protein is CASSLRASTQPQHF. In DNA form, the CDR3 reads TGTGCCAGCAGTTTAAGGGCTAGCACTCAGCCCCAGCATTTT.

This clonotype was detected a few times. The chain uses TRBV6-1 and TRBJ1-2; D is ambiguous. CDR3 length equals 15 residues. Germline-derived CDR1 and CDR2 are MNHNS and SASEGT. The V end lost 5 bases, the J end lost 3 bases, and 16 bases lay between the germline ends. The CDR3 protein is CASSLPTAGDYGYTF. CDR3 sequence (DNA): TGTGCCAGCAGTCTTCCGACGGCTGGGGACTATGGCTACACCTTC.

This sequence joins TRBV12-3 or TRBV12-4 and TRBJ2-3; the match to TRBD2 covers 10 bases. CDR3 size: 15 residues. J gave up 5 bases and V 5 bases, and 7 bases lay outside the gene matches. The CDR3 region has the DNA TGTGCCAGCAGTCCCCAAGCGGGAGGGGGAGATACGCAGTATTTT. As protein: CASSPQAGGGDTQYF.

This clonotype was counted a few times. The V gene is TRBV5-1, the J gene TRBJ2-7; 9 positions match TRBD2. Germline lookup yields CDR1 SGHRS and CDR2 YFSETQ. This CDR3 is 15 amino acids long. The V and J ends lost 0 bases and 1 base, in that order; junction bases with no gene match: 2. In DNA form, the CDR3 reads TGCGCCAGCAGCTTGGAAGCGGGGGGTTCCTACGAGCAGTACGTC. Amino acid sequence: CASSLEAGGSYEQYV.

This clonotype was seen only a few times. This chain connects TRBV4-1 to TRBJ2-7, with D tentatively TRBD2 (6 bases). V was trimmed by 4 bases and J by 4 bases, leaving 20 bases between them. Per the germline V gene, CDR1 is MGHRA and CDR2 is YSYEKL. CDR3 length: 16 residues. CDR3 coding DNA: TGCGCCAGCAGCCCACTAATCGGGGGTGTAGGATACGAGCAGTACTTC. The encoded protein is CASSPLIGGVGYEQYF.

The table lists this clonotype with many counts. V gene TRBV6-5 combines with J gene TRBJ2-3; D gene ambiguous. Germline values: CDR1 MNHEY, CDR2 SVGAGI. This CDR3 contains 15 residues. Trimming removed 0 bases from V and 0 bases from J, with 7 bases in between. The CDR3: CASSYSIQSTDTQYF. The CDR3 DNA sequence: TGTGCCAGCAGTTACTCGATCCAGAGCACAGATACGCAGTATTTT.

V and J are TRBV18 and TRBJ2-4, with D hard to call. CDR3 length equals 14 residues. Germline loops: CDR1 KGHSH, CDR2 LQKENI. V lost 3 bases, J lost 6 bases, and 12 bases lay in between. The DNA for the CDR3 is TGTGCCAGCTCACCGGATAGTGGTGGAAACATTCAGTACTTC. This translates into CASSPDSGGNIQYF.